Following are 20 T cell receptor beta chains from one sample sequenced in a study of blood T cell repertoires in COVID-19. Only in-frame clones appear in the TCRdb table, and some are missing; sequencing was by immunoSEQ multiplex PCR. The sample lists some 200,000 clones; about nine tenths were seen once. Sequenced: peripheral blood. The receptor set was obtained from a woman aged 65 to 85 with acute or convalescent COVID-19.

The rearrangement links TRBV18 to TRBJ2-3; 8 nucleotides match TRBD2. Trimming removed 5 bases from V and 2 bases from J; junction bases left unmatched: 9. This CDR3 comprises 16 residues. The germline V gene has CDR1 KGHSH and CDR2 LQKENI. CDR3 residues: CASSAIAGGATDTQYF. The CDR3 DNA sequence: TGTGCCAGCTCAGCTATTGCGGGGGGCGCCACAGATACGCAGTATTTT.

The chain uses TRBV28 and TRBJ2-3, with D tentatively TRBD2 (5 bases). CDR1 and CDR2 (germline): MDHEN, SYDVKM. V was pared by 3 bases and J by 7 bases, with 14 bases between. The CDR3 runs to 14 residues. The CDR3 loop reads CASSFSAGSNTQYF. CDR3 DNA: TGTGCCAGCAGTTTCTCTGCGGGTTCTAATACGCAGTATTTT.

J is TRBJ2-5 and V is TRBV5-6, with D tentatively TRBD1 (5 bases). The CDR3 has 15 residues. Germline assignment: CDR1 SGHDT and CDR2 YYEEEE. V was clipped by 1 base and J by 2 bases, with 12 bases between them. CDR3 bases: TGTGCCAGCAGCTTGTCTTTGGCAGGGCAAGAGACCCAGTACTTC. Residues: CASSLSLAGQETQYF.

The chain uses TRBV29-1 and TRBJ2-1; 8 bases line up with TRBD2. Looked up from germline, CDR1 is SQVTM and CDR2 is ANQGSEA. V lost 7 bases to trimming and J lost 5 bases; unmatched junction nucleotides: 10. The CDR3 sequence is 14 residues long. This chain's CDR3 is CSAEPGSGNNEQFF. The DNA for the CDR3 is TGCAGCGCGGAGCCGGGTAGCGGGAACAATGAGCAGTTCTTC.

The genes are TRBV28 and TRBJ2-7; 7 nucleotides line up with TRBD2. CDR3 length: 14 residues. V gave up 3 bases and J gave up 0 bases; unmatched junction bases: 2. Germline assignment: CDR1 MDHEN and CDR2 SYDVKM. CDR3 residues: CASSFGGSSYEQYF. CDR3 sequence (DNA): TGTGCCAGCAGTTTCGGCGGGAGCTCCTACGAGCAGTACTTC.

This chain joins TRBV2 and TRBJ2-5; 7 bases line up with TRBD2. The CDR3 extends over 14 amino acids. V dropped 1 base and J dropped 3; count of bases not matched to a gene: 2. Germline loops: CDR1 SNHLY, CDR2 FYNNEI. In DNA, the CDR3 is TGTGCCAGCAGTGAAGGGGGGAGGGAAGAGACCCAGTACTTC. This encodes CASSEGGREETQYF. Supplemented by reference TRBV2 and TRBJ2-5, the full variable domain reads EPEVTQTPSHQVTQMGQEVILRCVPISNHLYFYWYRQILGQKVEFLVSFYNNEISEKSEIFDDQFSVERPDGSNFTLKIRSTKLEDSAMYFCASSEGGREETQYFGPGTRLLVL.

V and J are TRBV5-6 and TRBJ1-5; unclear D gene. V gave up 4 bases and J gave up 0 bases, with 5 bases separating them. Germline values: CDR1 SGHDT, CDR2 YYEEEE. This CDR3 comprises 13 residues. The CDR3 DNA reads as TGTGCCAGCAGCCTAGATAGCAATCAGCCCCAGCATTTT. This encodes CASSLDSNQPQHF. Supplemented by reference TRBV5-6 and TRBJ1-5, the full variable domain reads DAGVTQSPTHLIKTRGQQVTLRCSPKSGHDTVSWYQQALGQGPQFIFQYYEEEERQRGNFPDRFSGHQFPNYSSELNVNALLLGDSALYLCASSLDSNQPQHFGDGTRLSIL.

J is TRBJ2-5 and V is TRBV5-1, with D tentatively TRBD1 (6 bases). The V end was cut by 5 bases, the J end by 3 bases, with 14 bases between. The CDR3 length is 14 residues. Germline loops: CDR1 SGHRS, CDR2 YFSETQ. CDR3 DNA: TGCGCCAGCAGTCGCGGCCCAGGGGAAGAGACCCAGTACTTC. Encoded protein: CASSRGPGEETQYF.

The rearrangement joins TRBV19 to TRBJ2-2; possibly TRBD1 for D (6 bases). V was pared by 6 bases and J by 7 bases, with 15 bases between. This CDR3 is built from 14 residues. Germline loops: CDR1 LNHDA, CDR2 SQIVND (reference sequence). CDR3 region: CASRSRGADGELFF. The CDR3 nucleotides read TGTGCCAGTAGGTCCAGGGGCGCGGACGGGGAGCTGTTTTTT.

This chain links TRBV19 with TRBJ1-5; 9 nucleotides align to TRBD1. This CDR3 spans 14 amino acids. Germline loops: CDR1 LNHDA, CDR2 SQIVND (reference sequence). J lost 6 bases, V lost 5 bases, and 5 bases had no gene match. The CDR3 sequence is CASSQQGAAQPQHF. The CDR3 DNA sequence: TGTGCCAGTAGTCAACAGGGGGCGGCTCAGCCCCAGCATTTT.

The chain combines TRBV5-5 with TRBJ2-5; weak D call: TRBD1 (6 bases). V lost 4 bases to trimming and J lost 5 bases, with 21 bases between them. Looked up from germline, CDR1 is SGHKS and CDR2 is YYEKEE (reference sequence). There are 16 residues in the CDR3. The CDR3 here is CASSPRTAQFAETQYF. The CDR3, as DNA: TGTGCCAGCAGCCCCCGGACAGCCCAGTTTGCGGAGACCCAGTACTTC.

The rearrangement links TRBV5-1 to TRBJ1-2; TRBD1 aligns across 8 bases. This CDR3 is 15 amino acids long. Trimming cost V 0 bases and J 6 bases; bases outside gene matches: 7. Germline-derived CDR1 and CDR2 are SGHRS and YFSETQ. The CDR3 nucleotides read TGCGCCAGCAGCTTGGGGGACAGGAGGACGGATGGCTACACCTTC. It translates to CASSLGDRRTDGYTF.

This sequence joins TRBV11-2 and TRBJ2-1, with D possibly matching TRBD1 (5 bases). This CDR3 is 12 amino acids long. CDR1 is SGHAT and CDR2 is FQNNGV in the germline V gene. Trimming removed 4 bases at V and 8 bases at J, with 9 bases between. The CDR3 sequence: CASSSIGDEQFF. The CDR3 nucleotides read TGTGCCAGCAGCTCGATAGGGGATGAGCAGTTCTTC.

The genes are TRBV7-2 and TRBJ1-5; 9 bases agree with TRBD1. The CDR3 consists of 15 residues. Germline CDR1 is SGHTA and CDR2 is FQGNSA. With V trimmed by 3 bases and J by 4 bases, 4 bases remained unmatched. The CDR3 here is CASSLGQGRNQPQHF. CDR3 nucleotides: TGTGCCAGCAGCTTGGGACAGGGTAGGAATCAGCCCCAGCATTTT.

This chain uses TRBV21-1 with TRBJ1-5; no check of the table's D call, TRBD1, against the DNA was made. TRBV21-1 counts as a pseudogene. This CDR3 is 18 amino acids long. The CDR3 bases are TGTGCCAGCAGCAATATAGGGGGCCACCCTCTTAGCAATCAGCCCCAGCATTTT. It is translated as CASSNIGGHPLSNQPQHF.

The chain employs TRBV11-3 and TRBJ2-2; maybe TRBD2 (6 bases). CDR3 length: 16 amino acids. The V end was cut by 10 bases, the J end by 0 bases, with 18 bases between. Germline lookup yields CDR1 SGHNT and CDR2 YENEEA. CDR3 bases: TGTGCCATCAACCCGCGGGGTCCCCCGAACACCGGGGAGCTGTTTTTT. This codes for CAINPRGPPNTGELFF.

The table lists this clone with a count of one. The chain employs TRBV28 and TRBJ2-7; 9 nucleotides line up with TRBD1. There are 15 residues in the CDR3. V lost 3 bases to trimming and J lost 9 bases; unmatched junction nucleotides: 12. Germline V lookup: CDR1 MDHEN, CDR2 SYDVKM. This CDR3 is CASSFIVDRGSGQYF. CDR3 bases: TGTGCCAGCAGTTTTATCGTTGACAGGGGGTCGGGGCAGTACTTC.

The rearrangement uses TRBV9 and TRBJ1-1; TRBD1 is a possible D gene (6 bases). The CDR3 length is 15 residues. V dropped 4 bases and J dropped 1 base, with 14 bases sitting between them. Germline V CDR1 and CDR2: SGDLS, YYNGEE. The CDR3 coding sequence is TGTGCCAGCAGCCCCTCCGGCAGGGGGAACACTGAAGCTTTCTTT. Residues: CASSPSGRGNTEAFF.

The chain couples TRBV20-1 to TRBJ2-3, with 9 bases aligning to TRBD2. The germline V gene has CDR1 DFQATT and CDR2 SNEGSKA (reference sequence). This CDR3 has 17 residues. J lost 0 bases, V lost 3 bases, and 10 bases had no gene match. CDR3 DNA: TGCAGTGCTAGTCGGGCTAGCGGGGCAACTAGCACAGATACGCAGTATTTT. It is translated as CSASRASGATSTDTQYF.

This clone was seen a single time. The chain is built from TRBV5-1 and TRBJ2-2; TRBD2 is a possible D gene (6 bases). CDR1 SGHRS and CDR2 YFSETQ come from the germline V gene. This CDR3 has 15 residues. Trimming cost V 3 bases and J 4 bases, with 13 bases left between them. This CDR3 reads CASSSRPSATGELFF. The CDR3 DNA reads TGCGCCAGCAGCTCACGGCCTAGCGCCACCGGGGAGCTGTTTTTT.